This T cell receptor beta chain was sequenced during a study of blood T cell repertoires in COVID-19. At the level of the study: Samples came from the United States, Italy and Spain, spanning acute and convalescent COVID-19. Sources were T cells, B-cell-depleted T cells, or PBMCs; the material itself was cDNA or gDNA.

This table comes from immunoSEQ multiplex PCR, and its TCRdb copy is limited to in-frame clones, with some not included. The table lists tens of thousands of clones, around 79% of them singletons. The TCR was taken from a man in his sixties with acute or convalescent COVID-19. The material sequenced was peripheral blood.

CDR3 in DNA: TGCAGTACGACTAGCGGGGATGAGCAGTTCTTC. Translated: CSTTSGDEQFF. The chain combines TRBV29-1 with TRBJ2-1; 11 nucleotides line up with TRBD2. The germline V gene encodes CDR1 SQVTM and CDR2 ANQGSEA. This CDR3 contains 11 residues.